One sample yielded the 25 T cell receptor beta chains listed below, sequenced in a study of CD8 T cells in Susac syndrome. RNA in amounts of about 0.45 to 1 ug was reverse transcribed with random hexamers. From the immunoSEQ multiplex PCR reads, TCRdb called clonotypes with MiXCR, one entry per CDR3 protein. Counted here are about 150,000 distinct CDR3 sequences, about 95% occurring once; the ten biggest clones make up approximately 0.15%. Sequencing was performed on CD8+ T cells from PBMCs. These TCRs come from a human donor with multiple sclerosis.

This clonotype was counted a single time. This chain joins TRBV3-1 and TRBJ2-1; D ambiguous. With 0 bases removed from V and 6 bases from J, the gap between germline ends came to 18 bases. The CDR3 is 17 residues long. CDR1 is LGHDT and CDR2 is YNNKEL in the germline V gene (reference sequence). CDR3 nucleotides: TGTGCCAGCAGCCAAGATCGTAACAGCCACCGATTCAATGAGCAGTTCTTC. It yields the protein CASSQDRNSHRFNEQFF.

CDR3 protein: CSARTAGADLNTDTQYF. CDR3 DNA: TGCAGTGCTAGAACGGCGGGGGCCGATTTAAACACAGATACGCAGTATTTT. The chain is built from TRBV20-1 and TRBJ2-3; maybe TRBD2 (7 bases). This CDR3 has 17 residues. Per the germline V gene, CDR1 is DFQATT and CDR2 is SNEGSKA (reference sequence). Trimming pared 2 bases from V and 2 bases from J, leaving 20 bases between.

This chain joins TRBV15 and TRBJ2-7, with 7 bases fitting TRBD1. The junction had 6 bases not matched to a gene; V was cut back by 4 bases and J by 0 bases. The CDR3 runs to 15 residues. Germline assignment: CDR1 LNHNV and CDR2 YYDKDF (reference sequence). CDR3 residues: CATSKDRSGSYEQYV. The DNA for the CDR3 is TGTGCCACCAGCAAGGACAGGTCGGGCTCCTACGAGCAGTACGTC.

The gene calls are TRBV28 and TRBJ2-7; no clear D. The germline V gene has CDR1 MDHEN and CDR2 SYDVKM. Trimming stripped 3 bases from V and 7 bases from J, with 10 bases between. The CDR3 totals 12 residues. The CDR3 DNA reads TGTGCCAGCAGTTTCAGGCTGGGGGAGCAGTACTTC. It translates to CASSFRLGEQYF.

This chain links TRBV29-1 with TRBJ1-1; tentatively, D is TRBD1 (5 bases). The V end was cut by 3 bases, the J end by 8 bases, with 16 bases between. The CDR3 is 13 residues long. The germline V gene has CDR1 SQVTM and CDR2 ANQGSEA. CDR3 bases: TGCAGCGTTGATTTAGGGGCGGTTGGGGAAGCTTTCTTT. It translates to CSVDLGAVGEAFF.

This clonotype appeared once. This chain connects TRBV29-1 to TRBJ2-3; 12 bases align to TRBD2. CDR1 is SQVTM, CDR2 ANQGSEA, per germline. The CDR3 totals 17 residues. Trimming took 7 bases from V and 4 from J; bases not matched to a gene: 15. Here the CDR3 DNA reads TGCAGCGGCCTTTCTCCTAGCGGGGGGGCAGGTTCAGATACGCAGTATTTT. The encoded protein is CSGLSPSGGAGSDTQYF.

The rearrangement joins TRBV27 to TRBJ2-7; no clear D gene. The CDR3 has 13 residues. Germline-derived CDR1 and CDR2 are MNHEY and SMNVEV (reference sequence). With 0 bases removed from V and 7 bases from J, the gap between germline ends came to 10 bases. The CDR3 is CASSLSSVGEQYV. The CDR3 DNA reads TGTGCCAGCAGTTTATCAAGTGTGGGAGAGCAGTACGTC.

The chain is built from TRBV5-4 and TRBJ1-5; a weak D match, TRBD1 (5 bases). Per germline, CDR1 SGHNT and CDR2 YYREEE (reference sequence). The CDR3 has 16 residues. V lost 3 bases, J lost 7 bases, and 20 bases lay in between. The CDR3 sequence is CASSWGGLLGEQPQHF. CDR3 coding DNA: TGTGCCAGCAGCTGGGGAGGGCTCCTGGGGGAACAGCCCCAGCATTTT.

The chain is built from TRBV19 and TRBJ1-5; 7 positions match TRBD1. This CDR3 has 15 residues. Germline values: CDR1 LNHDA, CDR2 SQIVND (reference sequence). V dropped 3 bases and J dropped 3; count of bases not matched to a gene: 5. CDR3 sequence reads: CASSMRQGFNQPQHF. CDR3 bases: TGTGCCAGTAGTATGAGACAGGGCTTCAATCAGCCCCAGCATTTT.

As to this clonotype: One junction end disagrees with the germline gene, perhaps due to a read error. The J gene is TRBJ2-1, the V gene TRBV7-9; 11 positions agree with TRBD2. Germline V CDR1 and CDR2: SEHNR, FQNEAQ (reference sequence). CDR3 length: 16 amino acids. The CDR3 nucleotides read TGTGCCAGCAGCCTAGCGGGGGGAAAGCAACACAATGAGCAGTTCTTC. Residues: CASSLAGGKQHNEQFF.

V gene TRBV7-9 combines with J gene TRBJ2-7, with 7 bases lining up with TRBD1. Losses at the gene ends were 8 bases for V and 2 bases for J; bases not matched to a gene: 3. The CDR3 sequence is 12 residues long. Germline loops: CDR1 SEHNR, CDR2 FQNEAQ (reference sequence). CDR3 sequence: CASRQGAYEQYF. Written as DNA, the CDR3 is TGTGCCAGCCGCCAGGGGGCCTACGAGCAGTACTTC.

The chain employs TRBV10-3 and TRBJ2-7, with D possibly TRBD2 on 5 matching bases. V gave up 6 bases and J gave up 4 bases, with 10 bases separating them. CDR3 length equals 12 residues. CDR1 and CDR2 from the germline V gene are ENHRY and SYGVKD. The CDR3 protein is CAISPGDYEQYV. The CDR3 DNA sequence: TGTGCCATCAGCCCCGGGGATTACGAGCAGTACGTC.

The V gene is TRBV6-5, the J gene TRBJ1-2, with 9 bases identical to TRBD1. With V trimmed by 5 bases and J by 4 bases, 20 bases remained unmatched. Germline V gives CDR1 MNHEY, CDR2 SVGAGI. The CDR3 contains 19 residues. The CDR3 region is CASSHNKGQGPRNLYGYTF. As DNA, the CDR3 is TGTGCCAGCAGTCACAACAAGGGACAGGGCCCCCGAAACCTCTATGGCTACACCTTC.

This clonotype has just one count. The chain links TRBV20-1 to TRBJ2-3; possible D gene TRBD2, 6 bases. The germline V and J ends were trimmed by 1 base and 3 bases, with 14 bases remaining between them. The CDR3 spans 15 residues. The V gene's germline CDR1 is DFQATT and CDR2 SNEGSKA (reference sequence). CDR3 bases: TGCAGTGCTAGAGCTAACCGGGACTGGACAGATACGCAGTATTTT. The encoded protein is CSARANRDWTDTQYF.

This clonotype was recorded once. The V gene is TRBV12-5, the J gene TRBJ2-1; D is undetermined. The V gene's germline CDR1 is LGHNT and CDR2 FRNRAP. The CDR3 contains 10 residues. V lost 6 bases and J lost 10, with 7 bases in between. The CDR3 coding sequence is TGTGCTAGTGGCACGAAGGAGCAGTTCTTC. Protein sequence: CASGTKEQFF. Filled out from reference TRBV12-5 and TRBJ2-1, the complete variable domain reads DARVTQTPRHKVTEMGQEVTMRCQPILGHNTVFWYRQTMMQGLELLAYFRNRAPLDDSGMPKDRFSAEMPDATLATLKIQPSEPRDSAVYFCASGTKEQFFGPGTRLTVL.

The rearrangement joins TRBV4-2 to TRBJ2-7; TRBD2 matches 11 bases. V shed 3 bases and J 0 bases; nucleotides not matched to a gene: 1. This CDR3 has 15 amino acids. Germline lookup yields CDR1 LGHNA and CDR2 YNFKEQ. CDR3 DNA sequence: TGTGCCAGCAGCCAGACTAGCGGGGCCTCCTACGAGCAGTACTTC. Translation: CASSQTSGASYEQYF.

The chain employs TRBV23-1 and TRBJ2-7; 7 bases line up with TRBD1. TRBV23-1 belongs to the ORF category, with a function that is uncertain. The V and J ends lost 0 bases and 4 bases, in that order; junction bases with no gene match: 9. There are 16 residues in the CDR3. The CDR3: CASSQSTGASPYEQYF. CDR3 sequence (DNA): TGCGCCAGCAGTCAATCAACAGGGGCGTCCCCGTACGAGCAGTACTTC.

This sequence joins TRBV3-1 and TRBJ2-5, with TRBD1 matching 7 bases. Germline V gene lookup returns CDR1 LGHDT and CDR2 YNNKEL (reference sequence). This CDR3 spans 16 amino acids. The trim removed 0 bases at V and 3 bases at J, leaving 7 bases unmatched. CDR3 amino acids: CASSQESLGGEETQYF. The CDR3 DNA reads TGTGCCAGCAGCCAAGAATCGTTAGGGGGCGAAGAGACCCAGTACTTC.

This chain links TRBV12-3 or TRBV12-4 with TRBJ2-7, with D perhaps TRBD2 (5 bases). The CDR3 totals 13 residues. V lost 3 bases to trimming and J lost 6 bases, with 12 bases between them. CDR3 bases: TGTGCCAGCAGTTTGACCGGAGGAACCGAGCAGTACTTC. It codes for CASSLTGGTEQYF.

The V call is TRBV29-1, the J call TRBJ1-1, with TRBD1 as a possible D gene (5 bases). Between the trimmed V and J ends, which lost 7 bases and 6 bases, there was a span of 21 bases. CDR1 is SQVTM and CDR2 is ANQGSEA in the germline V gene. The CDR3 is 14 residues long. CDR3 residues: CSARTLGGRPEAFF. DNA for the CDR3: TGCAGCGCCAGGACATTGGGGGGTCGGCCTGAAGCTTTCTTT.

The V and J genes are TRBV9 and TRBJ2-7; either TRBD1 or TRBD2 may fit D (6 bases each). V was clipped by 2 bases and J by 5 bases, with 17 bases between them. Germline lookup yields CDR1 SGDLS and CDR2 YYNGEE. This CDR3 contains 15 residues. As DNA, the CDR3 is TGTGCCAGCAGCGTCGACGGGGGCAGGGGCGACGAGCAGTACTTC. Translated: CASSVDGGRGDEQYF.

The J gene is TRBJ2-3, the V gene TRBV5-1; D remains unclear. V was shortened by 1 base and J by 1 base, with 7 bases between the two germline ends. The germline V gene has CDR1 SGHRS and CDR2 YFSETQ. CDR3 size: 14 residues. The CDR3 is CASSLYAGTDTQYF. For the CDR3, the DNA is TGCGCCAGCAGCTTGTACGCAGGCACAGATACGCAGTATTTT.

The gene calls are TRBV7-6 and TRBJ2-7, with D perhaps matching TRBD2 (6 bases). V lost 5 bases, J lost 1 base, and 12 bases lay in between. CDR1 SGHVS and CDR2 FNYEAQ come from the germline V gene. The CDR3 is 14 residues long. The CDR3 sequence: CASSPPGTSYEQYF. The CDR3, as DNA: TGTGCCAGCAGCCCCCCCGGGACTTCCTACGAGCAGTACTTC.

The chain carries TRBV3-1 and TRBJ1-1; D not certain. Germline loops: CDR1 LGHDT, CDR2 YNNKEL (reference sequence). CDR3 length: 15 amino acids. The ends were cut back, 3 bases at V and 4 bases at J, with 15 bases in the middle. This chain's CDR3 is CASSQYRKGTTEAFF. CDR3 coding DNA: TGTGCCAGCAGCCAGTATCGGAAGGGAACCACTGAAGCTTTCTTT.

The DNA for the CDR3 is TGTGCCAGCAGCCCTGCGACCGGGAACACCGGGGAGCTGTTTTTT. As protein: CASSPATGNTGELFF. The rearrangement joins TRBV13 to TRBJ2-2; D unclear. Germline V gene sequence: CDR1 PRHDT, CDR2 FYEKMQ (reference sequence). CDR3 length: 15 residues. V was clipped by 5 bases and J by 1 base, with 11 bases between them.